Listed below are T cell receptor beta chains from one sample, sequenced in a study of beta chain features in type 1 diabetes. The repertoire was sequenced with immunoSEQ multiplex PCR; TCRdb's copy has only in-frame clones and lacks some. The sample contains fewer than 250,000 clones, roughly an eighth of which appear only once. Sequencing was done on a sample of naive CD4+ T cells from blood. The receptors stem from a woman between 40 and 50 years old in good health. CDR3s include the opening cysteine and the closing phenylalanine or tryptophan. Fields, in order: clone size, J gene, D gene, V gene, CDR3 protein, CDR3 DNA. A D gene is named only where the DNA matches it firmly. Only part of the rows carry a size: once, few, many, or a class if the clone is expanded.

abundance: -
j_gene: TRBJ1-2
d_gene: -
v_gene: TRBV6-5
CDR3aa: CASSYLGLSVRGYTF
CDR3nt: TGTGCCAGCAGTTACTTGGGACTATCCGTCCGGGGCTACACCTTC

abundance: -
j_gene: TRBJ2-3
d_gene: TRBD2
v_gene: TRBV6-6
CDR3aa: CASTDYGGATDTQYF
CDR3nt: TGTGCCAGCACCGATTACGGGGGGGCCACAGATACGCAGTATTTT

abundance: -
j_gene: TRBJ1-2
d_gene: -
v_gene: TRBV9
CDR3aa: CASSPRVDNYGYTF
CDR3nt: TGTGCCAGCAGCCCCAGGGTGGACAACTATGGCTACACCTTC

abundance: few
j_gene: TRBJ1-1
d_gene: -
v_gene: TRBV10-1
CDR3aa: CASSEGGGRAEAFF
CDR3nt: TGCGCCAGCAGTGAAGGAGGGGGGAGGGCTGAAGCTTTCTTT

abundance: -
j_gene: TRBJ2-3
d_gene: TRBD2
v_gene: TRBV13
CDR3aa: CASSLGAGVRTDTQYF
CDR3nt: TGTGCCAGCAGCTTAGGAGCGGGGGTCCGCACAGATACGCAGTATTTT

abundance: -
j_gene: TRBJ2-1
d_gene: TRBD2
v_gene: TRBV11-2
CDR3aa: CASSGSGGRNEQFF
CDR3nt: TGTGCCAGCAGCGGCAGCGGGGGTCGAAATGAACAGTTCTTC

abundance: few
j_gene: TRBJ1-4
d_gene: TRBD1
v_gene: TRBV15
CDR3aa: CATSRGVGQGIEKLFF
CDR3nt: TGTGCCACCAGCAGAGGCGTCGGACAGGGTATTGAAAAACTGTTTTTT

abundance: -
j_gene: TRBJ2-5
d_gene: -
v_gene: TRBV29-1
CDR3aa: CSVAFAIFFGTQYF
CDR3nt: TGCAGCGTTGCGTTCGCCATCTTCTTCGGGACCCAGTACTTC

abundance: -
j_gene: TRBJ2-7
d_gene: TRBD2
v_gene: TRBV5-1
CDR3aa: CASSLELAVDEQYF
CDR3nt: TGCGCCAGCAGCTTGGAGCTAGCGGTCGACGAGCAGTACTTC

abundance: -
j_gene: TRBJ1-2
d_gene: TRBD1
v_gene: TRBV7-6
CDR3aa: CASSLGTGADYGYTF
CDR3nt: TGTGCCAGCAGCTTAGGGACAGGGGCAGACTATGGCTACACCTTC

abundance: -
j_gene: TRBJ2-2
d_gene: TRBD1
v_gene: TRBV28
CDR3aa: CASRGTGLTGELFF
CDR3nt: TGTGCCAGTCGAGGGACAGGCCTCACCGGGGAGCTGTTTTTT

abundance: few
j_gene: TRBJ2-2
d_gene: TRBD1
v_gene: TRBV7-8
CDR3aa: CASRRTGVDTGELFF
CDR3nt: TGTGCCAGCAGACGGACAGGGGTAGACACCGGGGAGCTGTTTTTT

abundance: few
j_gene: TRBJ1-5
d_gene: -
v_gene: TRBV29-1
CDR3aa: CSASRGSNQPQHF
CDR3nt: TGCAGCGCTAGTCGGGGAAGCAATCAGCCCCAGCATTTT

abundance: -
j_gene: TRBJ2-7
d_gene: -
v_gene: TRBV6-6
CDR3aa: CASSYSQGSSYEQYF
CDR3nt: TGTGCCAGCAGTTACTCACAGGGAAGCTCCTACGAGCAGTACTTC

abundance: few
j_gene: TRBJ2-7
d_gene: -
v_gene: TRBV7-2
CDR3aa: CASSLISDPRAYEQYF
CDR3nt: TGTGCCAGCAGCTTAATCAGCGATCCTCGGGCCTACGAGCAGTACTTC

abundance: -
j_gene: TRBJ2-1
d_gene: -
v_gene: TRBV15
CDR3aa: CATSRVPNTYDNEQFF
CDR3nt: TGTGCCACCAGCAGAGTACCGAACACATATGACAATGAGCAGTTCTTC

abundance: -
j_gene: TRBJ1-4
d_gene: -
v_gene: TRBV28
CDR3aa: CASSERVTNEKLFF
CDR3nt: TGTGCCAGCAGTGAGAGGGTAACTAATGAAAAACTGTTTTTT

abundance: -
j_gene: TRBJ2-3
d_gene: TRBD2
v_gene: TRBV2
CDR3aa: CASSERTSRTDTQYF
CDR3nt: TGTGCCAGCAGTGAAAGGACTAGCCGCACAGATACGCAGTATTTT

abundance: -
j_gene: TRBJ2-7
d_gene: -
v_gene: TRBV4-1
CDR3aa: CASSQVVAGPVSYEQYF
CDR3nt: TGCGCCAGCAGCCAAGTCGTGGCAGGGCCAGTCTCCTACGAGCAGTACTTC

abundance: -
j_gene: TRBJ1-2
d_gene: -
v_gene: TRBV21-1
CDR3aa: CASSKVDSYGYTF
CDR3nt: TGTGCCAGCAGCAAAGTTGACAGCTATGGCTACACCTTC

abundance: few
j_gene: TRBJ2-7
d_gene: -
v_gene: TRBV5-1
CDR3aa: CASSLEGGYEQYF
CDR3nt: TGCGCCAGCAGCTTGGAGGGCGGGTACGAGCAGTACTTC

abundance: few
j_gene: TRBJ2-2
d_gene: TRBD2
v_gene: TRBV5-1
CDR3aa: CASSLRLLAGETGELFF
CDR3nt: TGCGCCAGCAGCTTGCGGTTGCTAGCGGGGGAGACCGGGGAGCTGTTTTTT

abundance: -
j_gene: TRBJ1-3
d_gene: -
v_gene: TRBV12-5
CDR3aa: CASGLRTGNTIYF
CDR3nt: TGTGCTAGTGGTCTGCGGACTGGAAACACCATATATTTT

abundance: -
j_gene: TRBJ2-7
d_gene: -
v_gene: TRBV7-9
CDR3aa: CASNPQRGGLSYEQYF
CDR3nt: TGTGCCAGCAACCCTCAAAGGGGGGGCCTCTCCTACGAGCAGTACTTC

abundance: -
j_gene: TRBJ2-3
d_gene: -
v_gene: TRBV7-9
CDR3aa: CASSLGAGGTDTQYF
CDR3nt: TGTGCCAGCAGCTTAGGAGCCGGTGGCACAGATACGCAGTATTTT

abundance: few
j_gene: TRBJ2-7
d_gene: TRBD1
v_gene: TRBV18
CDR3aa: CASSPFIRTGGGEQYF
CDR3nt: TGTGCCAGCTCACCATTTATCAGGACAGGGGGCGGCGAGCAGTACTTC

abundance: few
j_gene: TRBJ1-1
d_gene: -
v_gene: TRBV5-4
CDR3aa: CASSLPSMNTEAFF
CDR3nt: TGTGCCAGCAGCTTGCCCAGTATGAACACTGAAGCTTTCTTT

abundance: few
j_gene: TRBJ1-2
d_gene: -
v_gene: TRBV15
CDR3aa: CATSRDTVRGGYTF
CDR3nt: TGTGCCACCAGCAGAGATACCGTAAGGGGTGGCTACACCTTC

abundance: few
j_gene: TRBJ1-2
d_gene: TRBD1
v_gene: TRBV7-9
CDR3aa: CASSSPGQNSNRYTF
CDR3nt: TGTGCCAGCAGCTCCCCGGGACAGAATTCGAATCGCTACACCTTC

abundance: -
j_gene: TRBJ1-2
d_gene: TRBD1
v_gene: TRBV5-1
CDR3aa: CASSVRQGYGYTF
CDR3nt: TGCGCCAGCAGCGTACGACAGGGCTATGGCTACACCTTC